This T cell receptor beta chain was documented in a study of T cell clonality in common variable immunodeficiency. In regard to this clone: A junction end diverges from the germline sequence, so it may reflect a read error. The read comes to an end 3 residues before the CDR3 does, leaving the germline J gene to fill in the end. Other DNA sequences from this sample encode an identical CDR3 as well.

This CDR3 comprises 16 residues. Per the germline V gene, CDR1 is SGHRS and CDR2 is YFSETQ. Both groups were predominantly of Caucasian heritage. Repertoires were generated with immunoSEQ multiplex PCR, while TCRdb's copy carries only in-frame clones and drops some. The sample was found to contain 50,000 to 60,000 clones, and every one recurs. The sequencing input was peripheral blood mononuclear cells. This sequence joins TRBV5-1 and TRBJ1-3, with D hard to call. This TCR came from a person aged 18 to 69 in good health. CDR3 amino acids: CASSITVSSTGNTIYF. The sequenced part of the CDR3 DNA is TGCGCCAGCAGCATTACAGTATCTTCTACTGGAAACACA.